Below are 13 T cell receptor beta chains sequenced from a single sample in a study of neurological immune-mediated disorders. In TCRdb, the 5' RACE reads were re-called with MiXCR into one record per CDR3 protein. The data hold under 80,000 distinct CDR3 sequences, with 3.9% observed a single time. Sequences were obtained from PBMCs. The receptors originated from a young man with multiple sclerosis.

Sample share makes this clonotype medium-sized. The chain couples TRBV20-1 to TRBJ2-1; D is tentatively TRBD1 or TRBD2 (5 bases each). V lost 6 bases to trimming and J lost 7 bases, with 19 bases between them. CDR1 and CDR2 from the germline V gene are DFQATT and SNEGSKA (reference sequence). This CDR3 has 14 residues. This CDR3 is CSAPGLTGMNEQFF. The DNA of the CDR3 is TGCAGTGCGCCGGGGCTTACGGGCATGAATGAGCAGTTCTTC.

There are many counts of this clonotype. In nucleotides, the CDR3 is TGTGCCAGCAGCATGCAGGGGGCAAGATATGGCTACACCTTC. Its translation: CASSMQGARYGYTF. V usage is TRBV5-6 and J usage is TRBJ1-2; 8 positions match TRBD1. Trimming took 4 bases from V and 5 from J; bases not matched to a gene: 7. Germline V gene lookup returns CDR1 SGHDT and CDR2 YYEEEE. This CDR3 has 14 amino acids.

The CDR3 coding sequence is TGTGCCAGCTCACCTCAAGTCCCGGGACAGGGGGCGGACACTGAAGCTTTCTTT. Its protein product is CASSPQVPGQGADTEAFF. This chain links TRBV18 with TRBJ1-1; 12 bases fit TRBD1. CDR3 length equals 18 residues. Germline CDR1 KGHSH, CDR2 LQKENI. Unmatched junction bases numbered 11, after V lost 3 bases and J lost 3 bases. Full variable domain (remainder filled in from reference TRBV18 and TRBJ1-1): NAGVMQNPRHLVRRRGQEARLRCSPMKGHSHVYWYRQLPEEGLKFMVYLQKENIIDESGMPKERFSAEFPKEGPSILRIQQVVRGDSAAYFCASSPQVPGQGADTEAFFGQGTRLTVV.

Ten or more counts support this clonotype. Germline and junction disagree at one end, which may indicate a read error. The chain employs TRBV27 and TRBJ1-6; maybe TRBD1 (5 bases). From germline, CDR1 is MNHEY and CDR2 SMNVEV (reference sequence). The CDR3 has 12 amino acids. The CDR3: CASRWGDSPLNF. The CDR3 DNA reads TGTGCCAGCAGATGGGGGGACTCACCCCTCAACTTT.

This clonotype was seen at least ten times. V and J are TRBV20-1 and TRBJ1-3; 7 bases are a match to TRBD1. The germline V gene has CDR1 DFQATT and CDR2 SNEGSKA (reference sequence). J was trimmed by 4 bases and V by 0 bases; bases with no gene match: 3. This CDR3 is built from 14 residues. The CDR3 bases are TGCAGTGCTAGAGATACAGGGGACGGAAACACCATATATTTT. Residues: CSARDTGDGNTIYF.

This clonotype was picked up many times. The chain has TRBV29-1 and TRBJ2-1; D remains ambiguous. The ends were cut back, 2 bases at V and 3 bases at J, with 5 bases in the middle. The CDR3 is made up of 12 amino acids. In germline, CDR1 is SQVTM, CDR2 ANQGSEA. For the CDR3, the DNA is TGCAGCGTTGAAAAGGACTACAATGAGCAGTTCTTC. The encoded protein is CSVEKDYNEQFF.

This clonotype was counted at least ten times. The rearrangement links TRBV6-5 to TRBJ1-6; TRBD1 agrees at 10 bases. This CDR3 comprises 15 residues. Germline assignment: CDR1 MNHEY and CDR2 SVGAGI. V lost 4 bases and J lost 8; bases outside the gene matches: 5. The CDR3 spells CASSSRDRGYSPLHF. The CDR3 region has the DNA TGTGCCAGCAGTTCGCGGGACAGGGGTTATTCACCCCTCCACTTT.

This clonotype was detected ten times or more. This sequence joins TRBV4-3 and TRBJ1-1; the D is unclear. Trimming cost V 1 base and J 5 bases, with 8 bases left between them. This CDR3 has 13 residues. Germline V gene data show CDR1 as LGHNA and CDR2 as YSLEER. Here the CDR3 DNA reads TGCGCCAGCAGCCAAGCCCTCGGGACTGAAGCTTTCTTT. It codes for CASSQALGTEAFF.

This clonotype has a count of ten or more. The chain couples TRBV15 to TRBJ1-2; D unresolved. Germline CDR1 is LNHNV and CDR2 is YYDKDF (reference sequence). V lost 3 bases and J 4 bases, leaving 9 bases between the germline ends. CDR3 size: 13 residues. The CDR3, as DNA: TGTGCCACCAGCAGCTCCCGGGGCTATGGCTACACCTTC. Translating it yields CATSSSRGYGYTF.

This chain links TRBV5-4 with TRBJ2-5; 9 positions match TRBD1. Germline values: CDR1 SGHNT, CDR2 YYREEE (reference sequence). The CDR3 is made up of 14 amino acids. Unmatched junction bases numbered 4, after V lost 4 bases and J lost 3 bases. CDR3 sequence reads: CASSPGTGKETQYF. CDR3 nucleotides: TGTGCCAGCAGCCCCGGGACAGGGAAAGAGACCCAGTACTTC.

In its sample, this clonotype was seen a few times. A single base separates this from a much larger clone, so it may be a read error. The chain links TRBV5-5 to TRBJ2-3; D ambiguous. The V gene's germline CDR1 is SGHKS and CDR2 YYEKEE (reference sequence). The CDR3 covers 13 residues. The V gene lost 4 bases and the J gene lost 4 bases, with 10 bases spanning the gap. CDR3 DNA: TGTGCCAGCAGCAGGGAAAGACCAGATACGCAGTATTTT. Its protein is CASSRERPDTQYF. Combining the CDR3 with reference TRBV5-5 and TRBJ2-3 gives the whole variable domain DAGVTQSPTHLIKTRGQQVTLRCSPISGHKSVSWYQQVLGQGPQFIFQYYEKEERGRGNFPDRFSARQFPNYSSELNVNALLLGDSALYLCASSRERPDTQYFGPGTRLTVL.

A remark on this clonotype: The CDR3 end shows no conserved phenylalanine or tryptophan, and so a read error is likely. The chain is built from TRBV5-1 and TRBJ2-7, with 7 nucleotides matching TRBD1. Looked up from germline, CDR1 is SGHRS and CDR2 is YFSETQ. Trimming at V came to 5 bases and at J to 4 bases, leaving 6 bases not matched to a gene. The CDR3 has 13 amino acids. CDR3 in amino acids: CASRGGGEYEQYN. CDR3 nucleotides: TGCGCCAGCAGAGGGGGCGGAGAGTACGAGCAGTACAAC.

Regarding this clonotype: At one end, the junction sequence differs from germline, possibly due to a read error. The chain employs TRBV4-1 and TRBJ1-5; D is possibly TRBD1 (5 bases). Looked up from germline, CDR1 is MGHRA and CDR2 is YSYEKL. The CDR3 runs to 12 residues. The CDR3 sequence: CASSWGRQPQNF. The CDR3 nucleotides read TGCGCCAGCAGTTGGGGGAGGCAGCCCCAGAATTTT.